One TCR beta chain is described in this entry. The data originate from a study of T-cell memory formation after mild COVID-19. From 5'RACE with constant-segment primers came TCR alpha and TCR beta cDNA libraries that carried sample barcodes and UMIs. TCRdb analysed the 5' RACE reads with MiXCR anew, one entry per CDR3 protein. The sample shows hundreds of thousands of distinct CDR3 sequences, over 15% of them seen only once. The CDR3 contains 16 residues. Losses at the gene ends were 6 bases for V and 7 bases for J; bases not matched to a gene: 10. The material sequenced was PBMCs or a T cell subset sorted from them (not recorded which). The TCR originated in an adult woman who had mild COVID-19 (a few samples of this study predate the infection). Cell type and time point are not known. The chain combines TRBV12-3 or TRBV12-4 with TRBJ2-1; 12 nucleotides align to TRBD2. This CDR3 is CASRRLAGERSNEQFF. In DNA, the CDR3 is TGTGCCAGCAGGCGACTAGCGGGAGAGAGATCAAATGAGCAGTTCTTC.